This T cell receptor (beta chain) was documented in a study of spatial heterogeneity in lung cancer. TCRdb recomputed calls from the 5' RACE reads with MiXCR, one row per CDR3 protein. The data show under 100,000 distinct CDR3 sequences, over 8.5% seen once. This sample's time point: sample taken at primary tumor resection. Extraction of whole RNA from tumor, nontumor lung or frozen PBMC preceded unsorted sequencing. Around 68 TRACERx patients with early, untreated non-small cell lung cancer donated samples. This clonotype was seen many times. The TCR comes from a male donor with early-stage non-small cell lung cancer. Material: PBMCs, obtained at surgery.

CDR3 protein: CSVARGAEAFF. CDR3 bases: TGCAGCGTTGCCCGGGGGGCTGAAGCTTTCTTT. The V and J genes are TRBV29-1 and TRBJ1-1, with D perhaps TRBD1 (5 bases). The CDR3 is 11 amino acids. Trimming took off 4 bases at V and 6 bases at J, with 9 bases between the two ends. In germline, CDR1 is SQVTM, CDR2 ANQGSEA.